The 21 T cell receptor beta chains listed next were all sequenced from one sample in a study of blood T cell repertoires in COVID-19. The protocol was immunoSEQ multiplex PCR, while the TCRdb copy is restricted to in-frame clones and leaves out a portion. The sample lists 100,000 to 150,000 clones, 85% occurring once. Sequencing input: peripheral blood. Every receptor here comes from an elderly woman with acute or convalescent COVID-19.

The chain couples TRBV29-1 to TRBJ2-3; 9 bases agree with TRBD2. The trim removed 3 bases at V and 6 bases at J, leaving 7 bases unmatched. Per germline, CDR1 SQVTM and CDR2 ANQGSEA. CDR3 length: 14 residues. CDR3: CSVDASGDLDTQYF. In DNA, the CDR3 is TGCAGCGTTGATGCTAGCGGGGACCTTGATACGCAGTATTTT.

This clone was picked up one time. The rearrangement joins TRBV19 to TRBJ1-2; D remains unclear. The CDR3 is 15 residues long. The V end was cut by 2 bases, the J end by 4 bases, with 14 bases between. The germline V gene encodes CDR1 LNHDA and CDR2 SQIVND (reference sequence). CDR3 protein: CASSIREGWIYGYTF. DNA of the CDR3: TGTGCCAGTAGTATACGCGAGGGTTGGATCTATGGCTACACCTTC.

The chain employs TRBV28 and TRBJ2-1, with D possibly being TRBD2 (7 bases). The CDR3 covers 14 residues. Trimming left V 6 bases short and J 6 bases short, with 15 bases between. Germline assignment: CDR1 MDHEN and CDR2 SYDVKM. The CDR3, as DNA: TGTGCCAGCAGCTGGGGGGGCCAAACCAATGAGCAGTTCTTC. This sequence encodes CASSWGGQTNEQFF.

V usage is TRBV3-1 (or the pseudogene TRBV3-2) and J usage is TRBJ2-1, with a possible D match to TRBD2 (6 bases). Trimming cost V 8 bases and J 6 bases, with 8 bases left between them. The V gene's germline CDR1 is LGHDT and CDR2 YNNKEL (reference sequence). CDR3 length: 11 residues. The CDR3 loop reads CASRGSNEQFF. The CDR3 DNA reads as TGTGCCAGCCGGGGGAGCAATGAGCAGTTCTTC.

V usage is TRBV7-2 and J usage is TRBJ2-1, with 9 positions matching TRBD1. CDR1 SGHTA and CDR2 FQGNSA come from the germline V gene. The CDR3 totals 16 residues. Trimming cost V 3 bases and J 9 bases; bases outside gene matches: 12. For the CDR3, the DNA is TGTGCCAGCAGCTTGGGCGCACAGGGGGCGCGGTCTGAGCAGTTCTTC. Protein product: CASSLGAQGARSEQFF.

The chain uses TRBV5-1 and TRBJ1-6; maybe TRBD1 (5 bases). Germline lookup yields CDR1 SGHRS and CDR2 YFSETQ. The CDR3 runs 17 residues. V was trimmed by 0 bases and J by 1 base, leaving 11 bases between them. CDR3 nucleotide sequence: TGCGCCAGCAGCTTGGCCGGGGGAAGGTCCTATAATTCACCCCTCCACTTT. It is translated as CASSLAGGRSYNSPLHF.

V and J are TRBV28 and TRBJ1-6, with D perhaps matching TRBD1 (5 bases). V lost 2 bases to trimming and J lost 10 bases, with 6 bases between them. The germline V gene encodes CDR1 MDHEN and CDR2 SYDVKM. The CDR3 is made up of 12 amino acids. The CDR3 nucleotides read TGTGCCAGCAGTTTAAAGGGGTCACCCCTCCACTTT. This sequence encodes CASSLKGSPLHF.

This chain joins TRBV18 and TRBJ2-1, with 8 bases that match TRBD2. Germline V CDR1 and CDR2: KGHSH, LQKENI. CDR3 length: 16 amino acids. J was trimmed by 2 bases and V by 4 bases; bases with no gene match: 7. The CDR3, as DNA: TGTGCCAGCTCACGGGGAGGAGCGGGGGCCTACAATGAGCAGTTCTTC. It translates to CASSRGGAGAYNEQFF.

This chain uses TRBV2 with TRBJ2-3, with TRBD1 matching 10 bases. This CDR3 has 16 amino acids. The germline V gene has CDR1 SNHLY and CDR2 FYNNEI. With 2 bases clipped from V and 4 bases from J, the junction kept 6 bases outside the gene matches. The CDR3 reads CASSERGQGLADTQYF. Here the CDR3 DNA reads TGTGCCAGCAGTGAACGGGGACAGGGGTTGGCAGATACGCAGTATTTT.

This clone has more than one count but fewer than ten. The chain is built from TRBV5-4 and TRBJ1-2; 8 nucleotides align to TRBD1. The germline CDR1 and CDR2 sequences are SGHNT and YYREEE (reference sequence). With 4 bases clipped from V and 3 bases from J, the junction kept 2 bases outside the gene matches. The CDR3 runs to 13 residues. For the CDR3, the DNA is TGTGCCAGCAGCGAACAGGGGGACTATGGCTACACCTTC. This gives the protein CASSEQGDYGYTF.

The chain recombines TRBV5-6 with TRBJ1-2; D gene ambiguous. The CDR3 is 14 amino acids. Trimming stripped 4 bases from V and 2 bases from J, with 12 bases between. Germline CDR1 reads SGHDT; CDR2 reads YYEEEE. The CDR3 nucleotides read TGTGCCAGCAGCCCCGTGGGAGGGAACTATGGCTACACCTTC. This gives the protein CASSPVGGNYGYTF.

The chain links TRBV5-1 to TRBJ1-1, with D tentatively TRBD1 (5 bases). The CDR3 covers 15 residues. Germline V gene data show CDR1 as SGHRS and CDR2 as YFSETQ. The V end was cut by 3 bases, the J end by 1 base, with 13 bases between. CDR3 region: CASSWRGERNTEAFF. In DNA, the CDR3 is TGCGCCAGCAGCTGGAGGGGAGAGCGGAACACTGAAGCTTTCTTT.

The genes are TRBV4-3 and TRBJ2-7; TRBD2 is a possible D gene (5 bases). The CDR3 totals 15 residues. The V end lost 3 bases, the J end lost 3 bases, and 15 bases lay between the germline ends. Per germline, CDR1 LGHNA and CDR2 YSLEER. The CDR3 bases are TGCGCCAGCAGCCAGGCTTCGAAAGGGAGCTACGAGCAGTACTTC. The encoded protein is CASSQASKGSYEQYF.

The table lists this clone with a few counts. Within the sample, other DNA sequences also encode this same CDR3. The CDR3 is CASSPGQGYGYTF. Here the CDR3 DNA reads TGTGCCAGCAGCCCCGGACAGGGTTATGGCTACACCTTC. The chain uses TRBV7-9 and TRBJ1-2, with 8 positions matching TRBD1. Germline loops: CDR1 SEHNR, CDR2 FQNEAQ (reference sequence). V was pared by 5 bases and J by 5 bases, with 4 bases of the junction left unmatched. This CDR3 is built from 13 residues.

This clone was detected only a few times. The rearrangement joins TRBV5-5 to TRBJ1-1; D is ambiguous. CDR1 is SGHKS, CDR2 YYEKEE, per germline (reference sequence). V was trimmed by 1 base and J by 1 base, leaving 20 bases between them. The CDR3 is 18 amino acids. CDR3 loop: CASSLYRAGGYPNTEAFF. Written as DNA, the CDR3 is TGTGCCAGCAGCTTGTATCGGGCAGGAGGCTACCCGAACACTGAAGCTTTCTTT.

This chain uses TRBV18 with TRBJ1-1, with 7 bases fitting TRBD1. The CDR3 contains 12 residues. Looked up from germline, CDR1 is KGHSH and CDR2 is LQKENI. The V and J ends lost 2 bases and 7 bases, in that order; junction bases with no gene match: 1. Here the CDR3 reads CASSPGTVEAFF. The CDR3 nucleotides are TGTGCCAGCTCACCAGGGACAGTTGAAGCTTTCTTT.

Here the CDR3 DNA reads TGTGCCAGTAGTATGAGCTTTAACCTTCGAGCCAAAAACATTCAGTACTTC. Translating gives CASSMSFNLRAKNIQYF. This chain connects TRBV19 to TRBJ2-4, with D uncertain. The V end lost 3 bases, the J end lost 0 bases, and 15 bases lay between the germline ends. This CDR3 has 17 amino acids. CDR1 is LNHDA, CDR2 SQIVND, per germline (reference sequence).

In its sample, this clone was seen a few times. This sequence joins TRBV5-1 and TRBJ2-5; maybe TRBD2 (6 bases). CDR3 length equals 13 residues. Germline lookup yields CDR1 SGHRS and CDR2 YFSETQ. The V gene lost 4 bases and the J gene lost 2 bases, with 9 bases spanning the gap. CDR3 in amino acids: CASSALAQETQYF. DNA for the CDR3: TGCGCCAGCAGCGCACTAGCACAAGAGACCCAGTACTTC.

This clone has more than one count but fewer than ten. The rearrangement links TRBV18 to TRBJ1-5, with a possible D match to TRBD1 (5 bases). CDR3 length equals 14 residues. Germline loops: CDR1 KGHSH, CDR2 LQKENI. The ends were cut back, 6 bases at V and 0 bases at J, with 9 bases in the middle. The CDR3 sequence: CASSTADSNQPQHF. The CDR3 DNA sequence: TGTGCCAGCTCGACAGCCGATAGCAATCAGCCCCAGCATTTT.

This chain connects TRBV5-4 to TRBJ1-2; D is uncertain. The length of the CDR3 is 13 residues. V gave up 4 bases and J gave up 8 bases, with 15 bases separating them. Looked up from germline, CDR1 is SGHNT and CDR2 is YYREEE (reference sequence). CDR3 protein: CASSVDGMEGYTF. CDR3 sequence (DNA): TGTGCCAGCAGCGTAGACGGGATGGAAGGCTACACCTTC.

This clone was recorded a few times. The CDR3 DNA reads as TGTGCCAGCAGCGTAGGACCCGGGGTGAGTGAAAAACTGTTTTTT. It translates to CASSVGPGVSEKLFF. J is TRBJ1-4 and V is TRBV9; D is undetermined. CDR1 and CDR2 from the germline V gene are SGDLS and YYNGEE. The CDR3 sequence is 15 residues long. V gave up 0 bases and J gave up 7 bases, with 13 bases separating them.